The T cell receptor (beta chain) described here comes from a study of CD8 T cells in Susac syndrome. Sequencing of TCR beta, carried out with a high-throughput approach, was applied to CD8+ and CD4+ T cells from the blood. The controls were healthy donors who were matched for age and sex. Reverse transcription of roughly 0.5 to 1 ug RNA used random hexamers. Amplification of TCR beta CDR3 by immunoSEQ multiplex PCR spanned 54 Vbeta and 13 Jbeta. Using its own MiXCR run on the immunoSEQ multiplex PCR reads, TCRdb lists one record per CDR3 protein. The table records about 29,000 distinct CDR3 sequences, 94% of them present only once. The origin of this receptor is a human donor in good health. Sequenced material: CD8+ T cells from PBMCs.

CDR3 in amino acids: CATSRAPGADEQYF. CDR3 coding DNA: TGTGCCACCAGCAGAGCGCCCGGCGCGGACGAGCAGTACTTC. This chain uses TRBV15 with TRBJ2-7, with no clear D. The CDR3 is 14 amino acids. In germline, CDR1 is LNHNV, CDR2 YYDKDF (reference sequence). The V end lost 1 base, the J end lost 5 bases, and 12 bases lay between the germline ends.